These 20 T cell receptor beta chains were all obtained from the same sample, sequenced in a study of blood T cell repertoires in COVID-19. Here immunoSEQ multiplex PCR was the method, and the copy in TCRdb shows in-frame clones only, minus some. The sample contains roughly 300,000 clones, roughly 93% of which appear only once. The sequencing input was PBMCs or T cells enriched from blood (not recorded which). These receptors all come from a woman aged 35 to 49 with acute COVID-19.

V is TRBV11-1 and J is TRBJ2-7; D remains ambiguous. Germline V CDR1 and CDR2: SGHAT, FQDESV (reference sequence). V dropped 2 bases and J dropped 2 bases, with 7 bases sitting between them. This CDR3 has 13 residues. In nucleotides, the CDR3 is TGTGCCAGCAGCTTATATACAGCCTACGAGCAGTACTTC. This translates into CASSLYTAYEQYF.

This clone was found once. The chain is built from TRBV24-1 and TRBJ2-7; perhaps TRBD2 as D (5 bases). Germline CDR1 is KGHDR and CDR2 is SFDVKD. Trimming shortened V by 10 bases and J by 5 bases, and 14 bases separated the two germline ends. This CDR3 has 12 amino acids. DNA of the CDR3: TGTGCCACAAAAGGAGGAGTCCACGAGCAGTACTTC. As protein: CATKGGVHEQYF.

The gene calls are TRBV14 and TRBJ2-5, with 7 bases matching TRBD1. V shed 4 bases, J shed 2 bases, and the junction held 10 bases outside the gene matches. From germline, CDR1 is SGHDN and CDR2 FVKESK. The CDR3 is 16 residues long. The DNA for the CDR3 is TGTGCCAGCAGCCCCGTACAGGGGACAAGGCAAGAGACCCAGTACTTC. It encodes CASSPVQGTRQETQYF. Full variable domain (remainder filled in from reference TRBV14 and TRBJ2-5): EAGVTQFPSHSVIEKGQTVTLRCDPISGHDNLYWYRRVMGKEIKFLLHFVKESKQDESGMPNNRFLAERTGGTYSTLKVQPAELEDSGVYFCASSPVQGTRQETQYFGPGTRLLVL.

The chain joins TRBV7-2 to TRBJ1-5; D unclear. V was cut by 1 base and J by 3 bases, with 10 bases left in between. This CDR3 has 15 amino acids. The germline CDR1 and CDR2 sequences are SGHTA and FQGNSA. CDR3 sequence (DNA): TGTGCCAGCAGCTTAGTGGGCAGCAACAATCAGCCCCAGCATTTT. It translates to CASSLVGSNNQPQHF.

The V and J genes are TRBV6-2 or TRBV6-3 and TRBJ2-7; 7 bases map to TRBD2. The CDR3 consists of 15 residues. Germline V gene sequence: CDR1 MNHEY, CDR2 SVGEGT. The V gene end was trimmed by 0 bases and the J gene end by 3 bases; junction bases not matched to a gene: 5. CDR3 DNA: TGTGCCAGCAGTTACTCTCCTAGCGGACACTACGAGCAGTACTTC. Encoded protein: CASSYSPSGHYEQYF.

CDR3 residues: CASSPQAGQGASGYTF. The CDR3 coding sequence is TGTGCCAGCTCACCTCAAGCAGGACAGGGGGCCTCTGGCTACACCTTC. The genes are TRBV18 and TRBJ1-2; TRBD1 matches at 11 bases. The CDR3 is 16 amino acids. Germline-derived CDR1 and CDR2 are KGHSH and LQKENI. The ends lost 3 bases at V and 7 bases at J; junction bases unmatched: 10.

This sequence joins TRBV5-1 and TRBJ1-1; 7 bases agree with TRBD1. This CDR3 is built from 14 residues. Unmatched junction bases numbered 4, after V lost 3 bases and J lost 2 bases. Per the germline V gene, CDR1 is SGHRS and CDR2 is YFSETQ. This CDR3 is CASSSQGQNTEAFF. The CDR3 nucleotides are TGCGCCAGCAGCTCACAGGGGCAAAACACTGAAGCTTTCTTT.

The V and J genes are TRBV18 and TRBJ2-1; 12 bases are shared with TRBD2. The CDR3 is 15 residues long. Trimming at V came to 4 bases and at J to 6 bases, leaving 4 bases not matched to a gene. In germline, CDR1 is KGHSH, CDR2 LQKENI. CDR3 region: CASSRASGRVNEQFF. Here the CDR3 DNA reads TGTGCCAGCTCACGGGCTAGCGGGAGGGTCAATGAGCAGTTCTTC.

This sequence joins TRBV4-2 and TRBJ1-2, with TRBD1 identical over 8 bases. In germline, CDR1 is LGHNA, CDR2 YNFKEQ. There are 14 residues in the CDR3. Unmatched junction bases numbered 6, after V lost 0 bases and J lost 9 bases. CDR3 coding DNA: TGTGCCAGCAGCCAAGATTCAGGGGGCTGGAGCTACACCTTC. Translating it yields CASSQDSGGWSYTF.

The V gene is TRBV6-4, the J gene TRBJ2-1, with 9 bases identical to TRBD1. The V gene end was trimmed by 0 bases and the J gene end by 7 bases; junction bases not matched to a gene: 4. Germline lookup yields CDR1 MRHNA and CDR2 SNTAGT. This CDR3 is built from 15 residues. CDR3 DNA sequence: TGTGCCAGCAGTGACTCCACAGGGGGCGGGAATGAGCAGTTCTTC. Translated, it gives CASSDSTGGGNEQFF.

V is TRBV19 and J is TRBJ2-1; 10 nucleotides match TRBD2. There are 15 residues in the CDR3. Losses at the gene ends were 7 bases for V and 3 bases for J; bases not matched to a gene: 6. Per germline, CDR1 LNHDA and CDR2 SQIVND (reference sequence). In DNA form, the CDR3 reads TGTGCCAGTACCGAAGGACTAGCGGTCTACAATGAGCAGTTCTTC. Its protein is CASTEGLAVYNEQFF.

The chain links TRBV27 to TRBJ2-7, with D possibly TRBD2 on 6 matching bases. The germline CDR1 and CDR2 sequences are MNHEY and SMNVEV (reference sequence). The CDR3 is made up of 14 amino acids. The V end was cut by 5 bases, the J end by 5 bases, with 16 bases between. CDR3 sequence (DNA): TGTGCCAGCAGTCCACTGACGGGCGGGAACGAGCAGTACTTC. Amino acids: CASSPLTGGNEQYF.

This clone was counted only a few times. The chain couples TRBV4-1 to TRBJ2-2, with 8 bases lining up with TRBD1. Germline loops: CDR1 MGHRA, CDR2 YSYEKL. Trimming cost V 1 base and J 8 bases; bases outside gene matches: 12. The CDR3 spans 17 residues. Here the CDR3 reads CASSQGGFSDRAGELFF. The CDR3 DNA is TGCGCCAGCAGCCAAGGAGGATTTTCGGACAGGGCAGGGGAGCTGTTTTTT.

The chain uses TRBV9 and TRBJ1-1; D is ambiguous. Germline V CDR1 and CDR2: SGDLS, YYNGEE. This CDR3 comprises 13 residues. Between the trimmed V and J ends, which lost 2 bases and 3 bases, there was a span of 8 bases. This CDR3 is CASSVYADTEAFF. DNA of the CDR3: TGTGCCAGCAGCGTCTATGCGGACACTGAAGCTTTCTTT.

The chain combines TRBV7-2 with TRBJ2-5; 11 nucleotides align to TRBD2. CDR1 and CDR2 from the germline V gene are SGHTA and FQGNSA. The junction had 1 base not matched to a gene; V was cut back by 1 base and J by 3 bases. The CDR3 is 15 amino acids. In nucleotides, the CDR3 is TGTGCCAGCAGCTTAGGGGGACTAGCGGAAGAGACCCAGTACTTC. This codes for CASSLGGLAEETQYF. Looking up the rest from reference TRBV7-2 and TRBJ2-5 gives the full variable domain: GAGVSQSPSNKVTEKGKDVELRCDPISGHTALYWYRQSLGQGLEFLIYFQGNSAPDKSGLPSDRFSAERTGGSVSTLTIQRTQQEDSAVYLCASSLGGLAEETQYFGPGTRLLVL.

V gene TRBV4-3 combines with J gene TRBJ2-1, with 14 bases aligning to TRBD2. Per the germline V gene, CDR1 is LGHNA and CDR2 is YSLEER. The CDR3 is 16 residues long. V trimming: 1 base; J trimming: 5 bases; junction bases outside the gene matches: 1. CDR3 bases: TGCGCCAGCAGCCAAGGGACTAGCGGGAGGAACAATGAGCAGTTCTTC. Its translation: CASSQGTSGRNNEQFF.

The rearrangement links TRBV6-2 or TRBV6-3 to TRBJ2-2; the match to TRBD2 covers 11 bases. The germline gives CDR1 MNHEY, CDR2 SVGEGT. This CDR3 region has 16 residues. V lost 0 bases, J lost 6 bases, and 3 bases stayed unmatched. CDR3 sequence: CASSYSRTSGPGELFF. DNA of the CDR3: TGTGCCAGCAGTTACTCGAGGACTAGCGGGCCCGGGGAGCTGTTTTTT.

This clone was recorded a few times. The J gene is TRBJ2-7, the V gene TRBV4-2, with 7 bases identical to TRBD2. V was clipped by 3 bases and J by 0 bases; unmatched bases: 8. Germline-derived CDR1 and CDR2 are LGHNA and YNFKEQ. CDR3 length equals 16 residues. CDR3 region: CASSQAASGSSYEQYF. CDR3 coding DNA: TGTGCCAGCAGCCAGGCCGCTAGCGGTAGCTCCTACGAGCAGTACTTC.

This sequence joins TRBV30 and TRBJ2-7; 10 bases fit TRBD1. The ends lost 2 bases at V and 5 bases at J; junction bases unmatched: 9. CDR3 length equals 15 residues. Germline CDR1 and CDR2: GTSNPN and SVGIG (reference sequence). CDR3 loop: CAWSQPPGQGNEQYF. The CDR3 DNA reads as TGTGCCTGGAGTCAACCCCCGGGACAGGGGAACGAGCAGTACTTC.

V and J are TRBV6-6 and TRBJ2-1, with a possible D match to TRBD2 (6 bases). V was clipped by 5 bases and J by 10 bases, with 12 bases between them. Germline assignment: CDR1 MNHNY and CDR2 SVGAGI (reference sequence). The CDR3 spans 12 residues. CDR3 DNA sequence: TGTGCCAGCAGTCTTCCCCGGGGGGAGCAGTTCTTC. This codes for CASSLPRGEQFF.